One and the same sample provided the 22 T cell receptor beta chains below, sequenced in a study of T cell repertoires in cytomegalovirus infection. One entry per CDR3 protein results from TCRdb running MiXCR on the reads. The top ten clones hold about 11% of a sample with 310,000 or so distinct CDR3 sequences, 17% of them seen once. The sample taken for sequencing was PBMCs. These receptors were taken from a human donor in good health (CMV status not recorded). Some clones in this sample may be carry-over from other donors' samples.

This clonotype was seen at least ten times. V is TRBV10-3 and J is TRBJ1-2; D is undetermined. The CDR3 has 14 residues. V lost 6 bases, J lost 2 bases, and 13 bases lay in between. CDR1 ENHRY and CDR2 SYGVKD come from the germline V gene. The CDR3 reads CAISPTGLNYGYTF. In nucleotides, the CDR3 is TGTGCCATCAGCCCTACCGGCCTCAACTATGGCTACACCTTC.

The V call is TRBV18, the J call TRBJ2-5; D unresolved. CDR3 length: 14 residues. Between the trimmed V and J ends, which lost 2 bases and 1 base, there was a span of 8 bases. Germline CDR1 KGHSH, CDR2 LQKENI. The CDR3 is CASSPTEFQETQYF. In nucleotides, the CDR3 is TGTGCCAGCTCACCAACCGAGTTCCAAGAGACCCAGTACTTC.

Only a few counts were recorded for this clonotype. J is TRBJ2-5 and V is TRBV11-2; unclear D gene. The CDR3 runs to 12 residues. The V gene's germline CDR1 is SGHAT and CDR2 FQNNGV. The ends were cut back, 8 bases at V and 4 bases at J, with 11 bases in the middle. The chain's CDR3 is CASCKVPETQYF. The DNA of the CDR3 is TGTGCCAGCTGCAAGGTCCCAGAGACCCAGTACTTC.

This clonotype was seen a handful of times. This rearrangement joins TRBV28 to TRBJ1-2, with a possible D match to TRBD1 (6 bases). Germline values: CDR1 MDHEN, CDR2 SYDVKM. The CDR3 has 17 amino acids. Trimming removed 2 bases from V and 0 bases from J, with 16 bases in between. In nucleotides, the CDR3 is TGTGCCAGCAGTTTAGGATCAGGGGACGGGGCTAACTATGGCTACACCTTC. Its protein product is CASSLGSGDGANYGYTF.

V usage is TRBV24-1 and J usage is TRBJ2-7; a possible D gene is TRBD1 (6 bases). Germline values: CDR1 KGHDR, CDR2 SFDVKD. The CDR3 sequence is 15 residues long. The germline V and J ends were trimmed by 4 bases and 0 bases, with 12 bases remaining between them. CDR3 amino acids: CATSDSQGYSYEQYF. As DNA, the CDR3 is TGTGCCACCAGTGACTCACAGGGCTACTCCTACGAGCAGTACTTC.

The V gene is TRBV3-1, the J gene TRBJ2-1; 9 positions agree with TRBD2. V lost 0 bases and J lost 8; bases outside the gene matches: 11. Germline loops: CDR1 LGHDT, CDR2 YNNKEL (reference sequence). This CDR3 spans 17 amino acids. The CDR3 DNA reads as TGTGCCAGCAGCCAAGATCTGGGGCTAGCGGGGAACGATGAGCAGTTCTTC. Translated: CASSQDLGLAGNDEQFF.

The CDR3 DNA reads TGTGCCAGTAGTAATCGGGGGTACGATGAGCAGTTCTTC. It is translated as CASSNRGYDEQFF. The rearrangement uses TRBV19 and TRBJ2-1; possible D gene TRBD2, 6 bases. The CDR3 contains 13 residues. V dropped 4 bases and J dropped 8 bases, with 12 bases sitting between them. CDR1 is LNHDA and CDR2 is SQIVND in the germline V gene (reference sequence).

Here the CDR3 DNA reads TGCAGTGCTAGAGAAGTCACGAGGGGGACAGGCCCCTACGAGCAGTACTTC. Translating gives CSAREVTRGTGPYEQYF. The chain joins TRBV20-1 to TRBJ2-7; 8 bases fit TRBD1. The J segment lost 2 bases and the V segment lost 0 bases, leaving 12 bases of the junction unmatched. This CDR3 has 17 residues. Germline lookup yields CDR1 DFQATT and CDR2 SNEGSKA (reference sequence).

The chain couples TRBV9 to TRBJ1-1, with D unresolved. V was clipped by 6 bases and J by 1 base, with 13 bases between them. The CDR3 sequence is 14 residues long. Germline lookup yields CDR1 SGDLS and CDR2 YYNGEE. Here the CDR3 reads CASNRAEGNTEAFF. Written as DNA, the CDR3 is TGTGCCAGCAACCGGGCCGAGGGGAACACTGAAGCTTTCTTT.

There are many counts of this clonotype. The chain joins TRBV7-9 to TRBJ2-3; perhaps TRBD1 as D (6 bases). This CDR3 contains 15 residues. CDR1 is SEHNR, CDR2 FQNEAQ, per germline (reference sequence). V was trimmed by 1 base and J by 2 bases, leaving 10 bases between them. This CDR3 reads CASSLVQGTTDTQYF. The CDR3, as DNA: TGTGCCAGCAGCTTAGTGCAGGGGACCACAGATACGCAGTATTTT. Variable domain in full (rest from reference TRBV7-9 and TRBJ2-3): DTGVSQNPRHKITKRGQNVTFRCDPISEHNRLYWYRQTLGQGPEFLTYFQNEAQLEKSRLLSDRFSAERPKGSFSTLEIQRTEQGDSAMYLCASSLVQGTTDTQYFGPGTRLTVL.

This clonotype has at least ten counts. This chain joins TRBV6-2 or TRBV6-3 and TRBJ2-7; 9 nucleotides match TRBD1. Germline V gene data show CDR1 as MNHEY and CDR2 as SVGEGT. The V segment lost 0 bases and the J segment 2 bases; nucleotides outside the gene matches: 2. The CDR3 is made up of 15 amino acids. The CDR3 DNA is TGTGCCAGCAGTTACTCGGACAGGGGAGCCTACGAGCAGTACTTC. Translated, it gives CASSYSDRGAYEQYF.

This clonotype was seen a few times. The chain employs TRBV6-1 and TRBJ1-3; D gene ambiguous. The V end lost 4 bases, the J end lost 0 bases, and 13 bases lay between the germline ends. The germline gives CDR1 MNHNS, CDR2 SASEGT. The CDR3 runs to 16 residues. CDR3 DNA sequence: TGTGCCAGCAGTGGCACCGGGTCCCACTCTGGAAACACCATATATTTT. Residues: CASSGTGSHSGNTIYF.

This clonotype was detected ten times or more. The rearrangement links TRBV28 to TRBJ1-2; possibly TRBD1 for D (5 bases). The V end was cut by 2 bases, the J end by 2 bases, with 9 bases between. The CDR3 totals 14 residues. Germline values: CDR1 MDHEN, CDR2 SYDVKM. As DNA, the CDR3 is TGTGCCAGCAGTTTAGGAGCAGGGAACTATGGCTACACCTTC. Translated, it gives CASSLGAGNYGYTF.

V is TRBV29-1 and J is TRBJ1-2; 9 bases agree with TRBD1. Trimming took 7 bases from V and 5 from J; bases not matched to a gene: 5. Germline loops: CDR1 SQVTM, CDR2 ANQGSEA. There are 12 residues in the CDR3. CDR3 nucleotide sequence: TGCAGCGGTGGGGACAGGGAATATGGCTACACCTTC. As protein: CSGGDREYGYTF. Looking up the rest from reference TRBV29-1 and TRBJ1-2 gives the full variable domain: SAVISQKPSRDICQRGTSLTIQCQVDSQVTMMFWYRQQPGQSLTLIATANQGSEATYESGFVIDKFPISRPNLTFSTLTVSNMSPEDSSIYLCSGGDREYGYTFGSGTRLTVV.

This clonotype was counted between two and nine times. The gene calls are TRBV2 and TRBJ2-5, with D perhaps given as TRBD1 or TRBD2 (5 bases each). The CDR3 length is 12 residues. Germline V gene lookup returns CDR1 SNHLY and CDR2 FYNNEI. V lost 7 bases to trimming and J lost 5 bases, with 11 bases between them. This chain's CDR3 is CASKGSAETQYF. CDR3 in DNA: TGTGCCAGCAAGGGGAGTGCGGAGACCCAGTACTTC.

The chain couples TRBV4-1 to TRBJ2-2; maybe TRBD1 (6 bases). The CDR3 length is 14 residues. V gave up 1 base and J gave up 4 bases, with 7 bases separating them. Germline CDR1 MGHRA, CDR2 YSYEKL. This chain's CDR3 is CASSQGTATGELFF. The CDR3 region has the DNA TGCGCCAGCAGCCAAGGGACAGCCACCGGGGAGCTGTTTTTT.

The sample holds a few counts of this clonotype. This chain joins TRBV28 and TRBJ1-2; D may be TRBD1 (6 bases). Germline V gives CDR1 MDHEN, CDR2 SYDVKM. Trimming removed 6 bases from V and 4 bases from J, with 36 bases in between. This CDR3 is 21 amino acids long. DNA for the CDR3: TGTGCCAGCAGGCTAGGACAGACCCTCGTTTCCCCGTTTTCGCTAAGCTATGGCTACACCTTC. It encodes CASRLGQTLVSPFSLSYGYTF.

In this sample, this clonotype turned up many times. The chain combines TRBV7-2 with TRBJ1-6, with TRBD1 matching 9 bases. The CDR3 loop spans 15 amino acids. CDR1 SGHTA and CDR2 FQGNSA come from the germline V gene. V shed 1 base, J shed 10 bases, and the junction held 5 bases outside the gene matches. The CDR3, as DNA: TGTGCCAGCAGCTTAGGGGGACAGGGCGGCTCACCCCTCCACTTT. Translating gives CASSLGGQGGSPLHF.

Many counts were recorded for this clonotype. The gene calls are TRBV10-3 and TRBJ2-7; D is tentatively TRBD1 or TRBD2 (5 bases each). V gave up 4 bases and J gave up 6 bases, with 13 bases separating them. This CDR3 is built from 13 residues. CDR1 is ENHRY, CDR2 SYGVKD, per germline. CDR3 in amino acids: CAISGTSTSEQYF. Written as DNA, the CDR3 is TGTGCCATCAGTGGGACATCTACTAGCGAGCAGTACTTC.

This clonotype was picked up a small number of times. The gene calls are TRBV10-3 and TRBJ2-7, with TRBD2 identical over 7 bases. The CDR3 is made up of 14 amino acids. CDR1 and CDR2 from the germline V gene are ENHRY and SYGVKD. V trimming: 9 bases; J trimming: 3 bases; junction bases outside the gene matches: 11. The CDR3 region has the DNA TGTGCCATAACGGAGGGGAGGGATGGCTACGAGCAGTACTTC. Translating gives CAITEGRDGYEQYF.

In DNA, the CDR3 is TGTGCCAGCAGCCAAATGAAGGGACTGAACACCGGGGAGCTGTTTTTT. Protein product: CASSQMKGLNTGELFF. V and J are TRBV4-2 and TRBJ2-2; D may be TRBD2 (6 bases). V shed 2 bases and J shed 1 base, with 11 bases lying between them. Germline lookup yields CDR1 LGHNA and CDR2 YNFKEQ. There are 16 residues in the CDR3.

This clonotype came up many times. The rearrangement uses TRBV6-2 or TRBV6-3 and TRBJ1-1; 8 bases map to TRBD1. The length of the CDR3 is 12 residues. The trim removed 4 bases at V and 11 bases at J, leaving 6 bases unmatched. In germline, CDR1 is MNHEY, CDR2 SVGEGT. The CDR3 loop reads CASSLDRASAFF. The CDR3 DNA follows: TGTGCCAGCAGTTTGGACAGGGCTTCGGCTTTCTTT.